This TCR beta chain was identified during a study of blood T cell repertoires in COVID-19. As for the study in general: Material from acute and convalescent COVID-19 was sourced from the United States, Italy and Spain. The analysed material was cDNA or gDNA that came from T cells, B-cell-depleted T cells, or PBMCs.

The method was immunoSEQ multiplex PCR; TCRdb's version includes in-frame clones alone and lacks a portion of them. This sample has 150,000 to 200,000 clones, with approximately 87% found just once. The CDR3 length is 16 residues. The V gene's germline CDR1 is SGHKS and CDR2 YYEKEE (reference sequence). Trimming stripped 4 bases from V and 0 bases from J, with 14 bases between. The TCR comes from a man in his late teens or twenties with active or convalescent COVID-19. Material for sequencing was peripheral blood. V and J are TRBV5-5 and TRBJ1-3, with D possibly matching TRBD1 (5 bases). In DNA, the CDR3 is TGTGCCAGCAGCCTGGGACTGACGGTCTCTGGAAACACCATATATTTT. Protein product: CASSLGLTVSGNTIYF.